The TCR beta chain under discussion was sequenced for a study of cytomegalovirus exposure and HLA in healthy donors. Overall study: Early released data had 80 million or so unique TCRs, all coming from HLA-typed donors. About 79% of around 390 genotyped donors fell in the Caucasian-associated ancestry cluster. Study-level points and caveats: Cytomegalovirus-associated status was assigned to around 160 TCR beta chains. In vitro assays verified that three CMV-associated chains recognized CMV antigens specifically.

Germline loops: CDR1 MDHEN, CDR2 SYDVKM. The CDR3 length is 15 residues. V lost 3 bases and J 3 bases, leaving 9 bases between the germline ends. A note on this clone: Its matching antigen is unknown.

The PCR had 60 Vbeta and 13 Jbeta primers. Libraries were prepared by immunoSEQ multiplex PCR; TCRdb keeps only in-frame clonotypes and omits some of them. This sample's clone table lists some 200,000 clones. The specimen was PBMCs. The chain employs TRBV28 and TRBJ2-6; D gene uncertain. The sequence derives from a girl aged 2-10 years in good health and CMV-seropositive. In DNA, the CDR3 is TGTGCCAGCAGTTTCCTAAGCTTTGGGGCCAACGTCCTGACTTTC. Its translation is CASSFLSFGANVLTF.